This TCR beta chain was retrieved from a study of OX40 agonist ivuxolimab in advanced cancers. Germline values: CDR1 KGHSH, CDR2 LQKENI. The length of the CDR3 is 13 residues. The V end lost 3 bases, the J end lost 4 bases, and 6 bases lay between the germline ends. TCRdb's table, derived via immunoSEQ multiplex PCR, lists solely in-frame clones and lacks some. The profile covers more than 75,000 clones, with roughly 80% appearing a single time and 6.6% taken by the ten largest. The clonotype comes from an adult with an advanced solid tumor such as melanoma, head and neck, liver or kidney cancer. The genes are TRBV18 and TRBJ2-2, with D hard to call. The sample was CD4+ or CD8+ T cells sorted from blood, taken in a trial of the OX40 agonist ivuxolimab. The CDR3 sequence is CASSPEVTGELFF. For the CDR3, the DNA is TGTGCCAGCTCACCGGAAGTCACCGGGGAGCTGTTTTTT.